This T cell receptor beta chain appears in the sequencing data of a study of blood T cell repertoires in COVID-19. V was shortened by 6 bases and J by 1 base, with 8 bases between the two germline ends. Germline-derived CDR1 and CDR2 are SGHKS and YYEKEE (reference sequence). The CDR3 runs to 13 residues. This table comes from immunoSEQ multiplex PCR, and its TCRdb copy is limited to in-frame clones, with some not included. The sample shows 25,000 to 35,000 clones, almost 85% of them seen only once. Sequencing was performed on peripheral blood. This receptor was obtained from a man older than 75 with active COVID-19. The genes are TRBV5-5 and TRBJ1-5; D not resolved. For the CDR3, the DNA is TGTGCCAGCATCCGGTTCAGCAATCAGCCCCAGCATTTT. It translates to CASIRFSNQPQHF.